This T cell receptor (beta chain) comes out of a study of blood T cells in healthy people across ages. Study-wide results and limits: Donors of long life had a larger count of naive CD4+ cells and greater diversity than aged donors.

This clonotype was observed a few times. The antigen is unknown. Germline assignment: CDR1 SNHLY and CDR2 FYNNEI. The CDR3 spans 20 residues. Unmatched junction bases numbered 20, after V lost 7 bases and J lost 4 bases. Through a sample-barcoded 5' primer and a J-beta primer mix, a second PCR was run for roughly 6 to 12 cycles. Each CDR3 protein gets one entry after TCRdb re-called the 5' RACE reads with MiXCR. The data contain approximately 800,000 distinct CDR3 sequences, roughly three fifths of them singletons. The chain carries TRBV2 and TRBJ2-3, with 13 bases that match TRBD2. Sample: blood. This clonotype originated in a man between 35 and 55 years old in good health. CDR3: CASTDPNKLAGGQRPDTQYF. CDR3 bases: TGTGCCAGCACCGACCCCAATAAACTAGCGGGGGGGCAACGGCCAGATACGCAGTATTTT. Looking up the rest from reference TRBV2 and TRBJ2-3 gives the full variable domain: EPEVTQTPSHQVTQMGQEVILRCVPISNHLYFYWYRQILGQKVEFLVSFYNNEISEKSEIFDDQFSVERPDGSNFTLKIRSTKLEDSAMYFCASTDPNKLAGGQRPDTQYFGPGTRLTVL.